This T cell receptor beta chain was sequenced in a study of blood T cell repertoires in COVID-19. Some clones are missing from TCRdb's copy, which holds only in-frame ones; the method was immunoSEQ multiplex PCR. The data hold 490,000 or so clones, with 88% observed a single time. Germline assignment: CDR1 MGHRA and CDR2 YSYEKL. With V trimmed by 2 bases and J by 1 base, 4 bases remained unmatched. The CDR3 loop spans 16 amino acids. The sequencing sample was made of PBMCs or T cells enriched from blood (not recorded which). The TCR was taken from a woman in her sixties who had recovered from COVID-19. The chain recombines TRBV4-1 with TRBJ1-5, with TRBD1 identical over 8 bases. DNA of the CDR3: TGCGCCAGCAGCCAACCAGGGGGCGGCAGCAATCAGCCCCAGCATTTT. Protein sequence: CASSQPGGGSNQPQHF.